One and the same sample provided the 18 T cell receptor beta chains below, sequenced in a study of CXCR3-negative and CXCR3-positive naive CD8 T cells. Libraries of TRB cDNA were made by 5' RACE and carried UMIs. From the 5' RACE reads, TCRdb lists one entry per CDR3 protein and no DNA. In total, the table holds 5,000 to 6,500 distinct CDR3 sequences. The source material was naive CXCR3- CD8+ T cells from blood. Noted subset: CD45RO-CCR7+CD27+CD95- naive CD8+ T cells lacking CXCR3 (TNR3-). These receptors were collected from a human donor in good health. Some clones in this sample may be carry-over from other donors' samples.

This clonotype is medium-sized by frequency. The chain couples TRBV12-3 or TRBV12-4 to TRBJ2-7; the TCRdb call, TRBD1, lacks DNA for checking. The CDR3 length is 17 residues. This CDR3 reads CASSFNTGTGKSYEQYF.

The gene calls are TRBV20-1 and TRBJ1-1. This CDR3 has 12 residues. The germline V gene has CDR1 DFQATT and CDR2 SNEGSKA (reference sequence). CDR3 loop: CSARVLGTEAFF.

The J gene is TRBJ1-1, the V gene TRBV18. Germline V gene sequence: CDR1 KGHSH, CDR2 LQKENI. This CDR3 is 14 amino acids long. CDR3 region: CASSPAEEYTEAFF.

The CDR3 spells CASSLSIGTRHYEQYF. The J gene is TRBJ2-7, the V gene TRBV27; TCRdb's assignment of TRBD1 cannot be checked, as there is no DNA. From germline, CDR1 is MNHEY and CDR2 SMNVEV (reference sequence). The CDR3 covers 16 residues.

This clonotype is classed as medium-sized by frequency. CDR3 region: CASSLTRGYSNQPQHF. J is TRBJ1-5 and V is TRBV27; the TRBD1 assignment by TCRdb is unverifiable without DNA. The germline CDR1 and CDR2 sequences are MNHEY and SMNVEV (reference sequence). The CDR3 extends over 16 amino acids.

In terms of frequency, this clonotype is medium-sized. The chain couples TRBV29-1 to TRBJ2-3; no DNA is available, so the TRBD2 call from TCRdb remains unchecked. Germline CDR1 is SQVTM and CDR2 is ANQGSEA. The CDR3 totals 14 residues. The CDR3 here is CSVDSGSGTDTQYF.

This clonotype is classed as medium-sized by frequency. The chain carries TRBV20-1 and TRBJ2-7; the D call from TCRdb, TRBD1, cannot be confirmed without DNA. CDR3 length: 16 amino acids. Germline V lookup: CDR1 DFQATT, CDR2 SNEGSKA (reference sequence). CDR3 amino acids: CSARGSRGQGRGEQYF.

The chain's CDR3 is CARSFGGNSYEQYF. The chain is built from TRBV27 and TRBJ2-7. The CDR3 totals 14 residues. Germline CDR1 reads MNHEY; CDR2 reads SMNVEV (reference sequence).

By frequency, this clonotype is medium-sized. The rearrangement joins TRBV4-1 to TRBJ1-2. Germline CDR1 MGHRA, CDR2 YSYEKL. This CDR3 contains 12 residues. The CDR3: CASSQRQDGYTF.

Measured by frequency, this clonotype is medium-sized. The gene calls are TRBV5-1 and TRBJ2-2; TCRdb gives TRBD2 as the D gene, but with no DNA this cannot be confirmed. From germline, CDR1 is SGHRS and CDR2 YFSETQ. The CDR3 is made up of 18 amino acids. CDR3 amino acids: CASSLNQRTAANTGELFF.

This clonotype is called medium-sized based on its frequency. This rearrangement joins TRBV27 to TRBJ2-7. The CDR3 has 13 amino acids. The germline gives CDR1 MNHEY, CDR2 SMNVEV (reference sequence). The CDR3 loop reads CASSHGRAYEQYF.

By frequency, this clonotype registers medium-sized. This chain connects TRBV7-9 to TRBJ1-1; TCRdb selects TRBD1, and the lack of DNA leaves this call unchecked. CDR1 is SEHNR, CDR2 FQNEAQ, per germline (reference sequence). The CDR3 totals 14 residues. Here the CDR3 reads CASSPETGGTEAFF. Variable domain in full (rest from reference TRBV7-9 and TRBJ1-1): DTGVSQNPRHKITKRGQNVTFRCDPISEHNRLYWYRQTLGQGPEFLTYFQNEAQLEKSRLLSDRFSAERPKGSFSTLEIQRTEQGDSAMYLCASSPETGGTEAFFGQGTRLTVV.

By frequency, this clonotype is medium-sized. The chain carries TRBV20-1 and TRBJ1-1; TCRdb names TRBD1, which stays unverified in the absence of DNA. This CDR3 has 13 residues. CDR1 is DFQATT and CDR2 is SNEGSKA in the germline V gene (reference sequence). The chain's CDR3 is CSARDRGNTEAFF.

The chain joins TRBV3-1 to TRBJ1-1; TCRdb proposes TRBD1, but this gene call is untestable without DNA. CDR3 length: 14 residues. CDR1 and CDR2 from the germline V gene are LGHDT and YNNKEL (reference sequence). CDR3 in amino acids: CASSPRVANTEAFF.

The chain carries TRBV12-3 or TRBV12-4 and TRBJ1-1; TCRdb's D call, TRBD1, is unchecked because there is no DNA. The CDR3 is 17 amino acids. The CDR3 reads CASSLPNRGPANTEAFF.

According to its frequency, this clonotype is medium-sized. The CDR3 reads CASSLRPRNQPQHF. This chain links TRBV13 with TRBJ1-5; without DNA, the TCRdb call of TRBD1 cannot be checked. The CDR3 length is 14 residues. Germline-derived CDR1 and CDR2 are PRHDT and FYEKMQ (reference sequence).

The chain has TRBV29-1 and TRBJ1-4; TCRdb lists TRBD1, though no DNA is available to test this call. Germline CDR1 is SQVTM and CDR2 is ANQGSEA. The CDR3 covers 14 residues. This chain's CDR3 is CSASRQGASEKLFF. Combining the CDR3 with reference TRBV29-1 and TRBJ1-4 gives the whole variable domain SAVISQKPSRDICQRGTSLTIQCQVDSQVTMMFWYRQQPGQSLTLIATANQGSEATYESGFVIDKFPISRPNLTFSTLTVSNMSPEDSSIYLCSASRQGASEKLFFGSGTQLSVL.

The rearrangement joins TRBV2 to TRBJ2-7; TCRdb returns TRBD1, unconfirmable since there is no DNA. Looked up from germline, CDR1 is SNHLY and CDR2 is FYNNEI. The CDR3 is 12 amino acids. The CDR3 here is CASRGRVAEQYF. Full variable domain (rest looked up from reference TRBV2 and TRBJ2-7): EPEVTQTPSHQVTQMGQEVILRCVPISNHLYFYWYRQILGQKVEFLVSFYNNEISEKSEIFDDQFSVERPDGSNFTLKIRSTKLEDSAMYFCASRGRVAEQYFGPGTRLTVT.